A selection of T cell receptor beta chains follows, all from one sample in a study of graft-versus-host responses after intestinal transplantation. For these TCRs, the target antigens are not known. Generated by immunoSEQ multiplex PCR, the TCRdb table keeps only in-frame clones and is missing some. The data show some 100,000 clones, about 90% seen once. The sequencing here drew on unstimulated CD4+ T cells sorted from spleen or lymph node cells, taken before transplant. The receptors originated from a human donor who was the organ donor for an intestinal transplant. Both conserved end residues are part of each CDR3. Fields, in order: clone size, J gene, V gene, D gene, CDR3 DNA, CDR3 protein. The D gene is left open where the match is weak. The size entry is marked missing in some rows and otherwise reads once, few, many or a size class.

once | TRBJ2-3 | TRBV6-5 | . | TGTGCCAGCAGCCAAACGGATACGCAGTATTTT | CASSQTDTQYF
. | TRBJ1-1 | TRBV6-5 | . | TGTGCCAGCAGCCCTACCAGGGGAATGAACACTGAAGCTTTCTTT | CASSPTRGMNTEAFF
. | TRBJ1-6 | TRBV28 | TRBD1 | TGTGCCAGCAGCTCCGGGACAGGAGGTTCACCCCTCCACTTT | CASSSGTGGSPLHF
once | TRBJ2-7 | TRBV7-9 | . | TGTGCCAGCAGCTTCACGGGATACGAGCAGTACTTC | CASSFTGYEQYF
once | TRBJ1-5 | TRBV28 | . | TGTGCCAGCAGTCGTCCGAGCATAATAGTCGGCCAGCCCCAGCATTTT | CASSRPSIIVGQPQHF
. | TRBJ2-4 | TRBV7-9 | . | TGTGCCAGCAGCTTATCAGGGAGTCGCGCCAAAAACATTCAGTACTTC | CASSLSGSRAKNIQYF
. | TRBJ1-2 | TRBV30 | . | TGTGCCTGTTCAAGGGAGGGCGAGGTCAATGGCTACACCTTC | CACSREGEVNGYTF
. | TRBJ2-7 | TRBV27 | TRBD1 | TGTGCCAGCAGATTTAACCGGGACAGGGTCTACGAGCAGTACTTC | CASRFNRDRVYEQYF
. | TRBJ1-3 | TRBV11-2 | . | TGTGCCAGCAGCTTGGGATCAGGGGCCCCTGGAAACACCATATATTTT | CASSLGSGAPGNTIYF
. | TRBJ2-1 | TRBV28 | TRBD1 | TGTGCCAGCAGGGGAGCCGGGACAGGGGTTTCATATGAGCAGTTCTTC | CASRGAGTGVSYEQFF
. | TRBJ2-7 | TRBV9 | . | TGTGCCAGCAGCGTTGGATTAGACAGTTACGAGCAGTACTTC | CASSVGLDSYEQYF
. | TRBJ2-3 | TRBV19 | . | TGTGCCAGTAGCAACCCTGGGGGGCCTAGCACAGATACGCAGTATTTT | CASSNPGGPSTDTQYF
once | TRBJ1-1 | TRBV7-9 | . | TGTGCCAGCAGCTTGTATCCAGGATCAGAAGCTTTCTTT | CASSLYPGSEAFF
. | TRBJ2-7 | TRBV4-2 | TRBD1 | TGTGCCAGCAGCCCAGCATCCGGACAGGACTACGAGCAGTACTTC | CASSPASGQDYEQYF
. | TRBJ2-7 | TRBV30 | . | TGTGCCTGGAGTGTACACTCCTACGAGCAGTACTTC | CAWSVHSYEQYF
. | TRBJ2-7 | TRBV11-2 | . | TGTGCCAGCAGCTTGGACAGTCCGAACTACGAGCAGTACTTC | CASSLDSPNYEQYF
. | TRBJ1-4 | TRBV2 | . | TGTGCCAGCAGTGGGGGTGAAAAACTGTTTTTT | CASSGGEKLFF
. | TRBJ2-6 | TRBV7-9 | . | TGTGCCAGCAGCTTCTCCCTCAACGTCCTGACTTTC | CASSFSLNVLTF
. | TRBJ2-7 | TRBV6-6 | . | TGTGCCAGCAGTTACTCGGGGGAACAGCTCCCCCACGAGCAGTACTTC | CASSYSGEQLPHEQYF
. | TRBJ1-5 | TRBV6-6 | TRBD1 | TGTGCATGCAGGGGGCAGGGTAGCAATCAGCCCCAGCATTTT | CACRGQGSNQPQHF
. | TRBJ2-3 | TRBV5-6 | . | TGTGCCAGCAGCTTGGGAACGGGGTATCCGCAGTATTTT | CASSLGTGYPQYF
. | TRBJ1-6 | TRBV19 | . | TGTGCCTCGGGGCGCAGGGTTGAATTACGCGGGGTAGTAAGTTCACCCCTCCACTTT | CASGRRVELRGVVSSPLHF
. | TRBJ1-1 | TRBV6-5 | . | TGTGCCAGTACACGGGGGGCTGAAGCTTTCTTT | CASTRGAEAFF
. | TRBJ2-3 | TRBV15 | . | TGTGCCACCAGCAGAGATAGAAGTATGGAGGGAAGGGGGTATTTT | CATSRDRSMEGRGYF
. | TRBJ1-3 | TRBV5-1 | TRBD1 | TGCGCCAGCAGCTTGGACGGACAGGGGGCTGGAAACACCATATATTTT | CASSLDGQGAGNTIYF
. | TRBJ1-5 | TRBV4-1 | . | TGCGCCAGCAGCCAAAGCGAAGGGGCAGATCAGCCCCAGCATTTT | CASSQSEGADQPQHF
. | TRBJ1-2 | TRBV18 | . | TGTGCCAGCTCTACTATGGGGGCTAACTATGGCTACACCTTC | CASSTMGANYGYTF
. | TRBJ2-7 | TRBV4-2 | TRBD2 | TGTGCCAGCAGCCCGGGGGGGCCGGTTTCTGAGCAGTACTTC | CASSPGGPVSEQYF
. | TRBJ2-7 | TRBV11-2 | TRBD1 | TGTGCCAGCAGCTTGGCGGGGGACAGGGTATACGAGCAGTACTTC | CASSLAGDRVYEQYF
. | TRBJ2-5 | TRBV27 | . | TGTGCCAGCAGTTTAACAGGGCCGTGGGGGGGAGGAGAGACCCAGTACTTC | CASSLTGPWGGGETQYF
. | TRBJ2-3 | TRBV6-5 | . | TGTGCCAGCAGTGGGGACTTCGGAGGGACAGATACGCAGTATTTT | CASSGDFGGTDTQYF
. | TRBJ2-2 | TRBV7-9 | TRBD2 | TGTGCCAGCAGCTGGGCCAGCGGGGGAACCGGGAAGCTGTTTTTT | CASSWASGGTGKLFF
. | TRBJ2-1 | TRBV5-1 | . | TGCGCCAGCAGCCTGGCGGGGTCCTACAATGAGCAGTTCTTC | CASSLAGSYNEQFF
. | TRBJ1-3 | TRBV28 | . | TGTGCCAGCAGGGCTCAGGGTAGTGGAAACACCATATATTTT | CASRAQGSGNTIYF
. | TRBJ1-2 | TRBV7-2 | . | TGTGCCAGCAGCCCTGGAGGGAATAACTATGGCTACACCTTC | CASSPGGNNYGYTF
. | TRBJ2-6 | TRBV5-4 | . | TGTGCCAGCAGCTTGGGGCCAATCTCTGGGGCCAACGTCCTGACTTTC | CASSLGPISGANVLTF
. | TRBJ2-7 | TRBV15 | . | TGTGCCACCAGCAGAGAAGGGGGCTACGAGCAGTACTTC | CATSREGGYEQYF
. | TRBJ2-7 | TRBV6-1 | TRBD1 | TGTGCCAGCAGTCAGGAACAGGGGTACGAGCAGTACTTC | CASSQEQGYEQYF
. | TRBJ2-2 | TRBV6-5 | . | TGTGCCAGCAGTTTAGCGCGTCAGAACACCGGGGAGCTGTTTTTT | CASSLARQNTGELFF
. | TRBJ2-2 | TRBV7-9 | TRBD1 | TGTGCCAGCAGCTTCACAGGGGCGCTGGCGAACACCGGGGAGCTGTTTTTT | CASSFTGALANTGELFF
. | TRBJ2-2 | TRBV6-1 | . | TGTGCCAGCAGTGAACAGGCGAACACCGGGGAGCTGTTTTTT | CASSEQANTGELFF
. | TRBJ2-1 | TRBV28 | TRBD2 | TGTGCCAGCAGTTTAAGTCTAGCGGGGGGGCGTTGGGAGTTCTTC | CASSLSLAGGRWEFF
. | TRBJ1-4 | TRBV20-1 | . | TGCAGTGCTAGAGGCTATGAAAAACTGTTTTTT | CSARGYEKLFF
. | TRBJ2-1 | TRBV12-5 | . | TGTGCTAGTGGTTTGTCAGGCGGGCTCGGCTACAATGAGCAGTTCTTC | CASGLSGGLGYNEQFF
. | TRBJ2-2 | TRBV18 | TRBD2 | TGTGCCAGCTCACCCGCGGGGGTGTACACCGGGGAGCTGTTTTTT | CASSPAGVYTGELFF
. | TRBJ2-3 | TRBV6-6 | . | TGTGCCAGCAAGGCAGGGGACACAGATACGCAGTATTTT | CASKAGDTDTQYF
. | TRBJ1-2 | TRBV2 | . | TGTGCCAGCAAATCCGGACTCGCTAACTATGGCTACACCTTC | CASKSGLANYGYTF